The clone carrying this T cell receptor beta chain was picked up many times. What it recognizes is unknown. RNA transcripts were the template, and TCR beta CDR3 regions were amplified from them. A first-round RT-PCR used HTBI primers, followed by a second-round multiplex PCR. TCRdb processed the multiplex PCR reads anew with MiXCR; each CDR3 protein has one entry. Of a few hundred thousand distinct CDR3 sequences in the sample, 15% were seen once. Ophthalmopathy not arising within 18 months of follow-up defined hyperthyroidism as stable. Enrolled hyperthyroidism patients had a new diagnosis, a duration under 2 months, and an age of 18 to 65. CDR1 and CDR2 (germline): MNHEY, SVGAGI. There are 16 residues in the CDR3. J was trimmed by 4 bases and V by 0 bases; bases with no gene match: 6. These data are taken from a study of Graves' ophthalmopathy and Graves' hyperthyroidism. Findings of the study overall: Using 13 signatures, a model distinguished ophthalmopathy from stable hyperthyroidism, reaching around 90% sensitivity and around 81% specificity. Among thyroid clonotypes expanded above 0.001 frequency, most also appeared in blood.

The TCR comes from a woman younger than 35 with stable Graves' hyperthyroidism. J is TRBJ1-2 and V is TRBV6-5, with 9 bases that match TRBD1. Sequences were obtained from peripheral blood. CDR3 sequence reads: CASSYSGTGRPYGYTF. CDR3 bases: TGTGCCAGCAGTTACTCGGGGACAGGGAGACCCTATGGCTACACCTTC.